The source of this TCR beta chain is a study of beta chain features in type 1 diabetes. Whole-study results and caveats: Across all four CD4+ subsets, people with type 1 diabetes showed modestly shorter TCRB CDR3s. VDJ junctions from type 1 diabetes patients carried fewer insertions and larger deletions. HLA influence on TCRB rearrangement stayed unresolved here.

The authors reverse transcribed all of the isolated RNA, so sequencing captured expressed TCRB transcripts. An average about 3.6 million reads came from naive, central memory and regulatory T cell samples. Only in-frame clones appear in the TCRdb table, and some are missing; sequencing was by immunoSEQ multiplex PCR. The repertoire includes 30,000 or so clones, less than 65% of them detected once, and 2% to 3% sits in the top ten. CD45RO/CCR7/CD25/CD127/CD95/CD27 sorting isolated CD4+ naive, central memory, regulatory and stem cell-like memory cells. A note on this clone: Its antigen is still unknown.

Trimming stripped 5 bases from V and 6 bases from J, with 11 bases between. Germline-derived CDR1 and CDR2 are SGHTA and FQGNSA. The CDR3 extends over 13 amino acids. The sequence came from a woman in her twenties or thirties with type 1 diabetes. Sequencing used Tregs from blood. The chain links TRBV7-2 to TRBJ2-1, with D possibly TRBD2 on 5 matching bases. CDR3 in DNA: TGTGCCAGCAGCGAGGACTGGCTCAATGAGCAGTTCTTC. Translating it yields CASSEDWLNEQFF.